The TCR beta chain under discussion was sequenced for a study of cytomegalovirus exposure and HLA in healthy donors. At the level of the study: Within the Caucasian-associated ancestry cluster were around four fifths of the roughly 380 genotyped donors.

This CDR3 has 13 residues. With 3 bases removed from V and 6 bases from J, the gap between germline ends came to 12 bases. The germline V gene has CDR1 SGHDN and CDR2 FVKESK. Findings of the study overall: Reports showed the classifier diagnosing cytomegalovirus status with high specificity and sensitivity. In terms of immune exposure information, only CMV serostatus was available. In a later analysis, parvovirus B19, influenza, CMV and Epstein-Barr virus appeared linked to several top co-occurrence clusters.

Concerning this clone: Its target is unknown.

The PCR ran on 60 Vbeta and 13 Jbeta primers. Data came from immunoSEQ multiplex PCR; TCRdb stores just in-frame clones and leaves some out. The sample carries about 43,000 clones, around 53% recorded once. The J gene is TRBJ2-7, the V gene TRBV14, with D maybe TRBD1 (6 bases). Input material: PBMCs. This sequence originates from a man in his sixties in good health and CMV-seronegative. Here the CDR3 DNA reads TGTGCCAGCAGCCACCGTACAGGGACCGAGCAGTACTTC. This codes for CASSHRTGTEQYF. The complete variable domain, with remaining parts taken from reference TRBV14 and TRBJ2-7, reads EAGVTQFPSHSVIEKGQTVTLRCDPISGHDNLYWYRRVMGKEIKFLLHFVKESKQDESGMPNNRFLAERTGGTYSTLKVQPAELEDSGVYFCASSHRTGTEQYFGPGTRLTVT.